Described below is a single T cell receptor (beta chain) sequence and its context. CDR1 and CDR2 (germline): SGHTA, FQGTGA. CDR3 length equals 15 residues. Germline trimming cut 5 bases from V and 7 bases from J; bases unmatched to any gene: 7. Here immunoSEQ multiplex PCR was the method, and the copy in TCRdb shows in-frame clones only, minus some. This table has about 15,000 clones, about 89% appearing once. These data are taken from a study of control samples from healthy donors and cancer patients. This chain uses TRBV7-3 with TRBJ2-1; 11 positions agree with TRBD2. The sequenced sample consisted of PBMCs. The clonotype comes from a woman in her 70s with colorectal cancer. The CDR3 sequence: CASSLVAGGRNEQFF. In DNA, the CDR3 is TGTGCCAGCAGCCTCGTAGCGGGAGGGCGAAATGAGCAGTTCTTC.